The T cell receptor (beta chain) under discussion was sequenced for a study of T cells after posttransplantation cyclophosphamide. Overall study results and limits: Donor CD8+ memory clones often dominated recipient blood repertoires at later times.

As concerns this clone: Antigen: not known.

Data came from immunoSEQ multiplex PCR; TCRdb stores just in-frame clones and leaves some out. The sample records roughly 17,000 clones, over 80% being singletons. Germline CDR1 reads SGHNT; CDR2 reads YENEEA. The CDR3 totals 14 residues. After removal of 5 bases from V and 6 bases from J, the junction contained 6 bases not matched to a gene. The V and J genes are TRBV11-3 and TRBJ2-1, with 8 bases aligning to TRBD1. The TCR comes from a man aged 25-45 years in good health and a related stem cell transplant donor. Material: memory CD4+ T cells sorted from blood. CDR3 nucleotides: TGTGCCAGCAGCCCAGGACAGGGTGGCAATGAGCAGTTCTTC. Translating it yields CASSPGQGGNEQFF.